This T cell receptor beta chain was recovered during a study of control samples from healthy donors and cancer patients. Trimming removed 2 bases from V and 8 bases from J; junction bases left unmatched: 11. The CDR3 totals 15 residues. CDR1 and CDR2 (germline): SGHDN, FVKESK. Libraries were prepared by immunoSEQ multiplex PCR; TCRdb keeps only in-frame clonotypes and omits some of them. The repertoire holds about 110,000 clones, with about 80% as singletons. The chain couples TRBV14 to TRBJ1-2; TRBD1 matches at 7 bases. The receptor was isolated from a man between 18 and 29 years old in good health. The material sequenced was blood. The chain's CDR3 is CASSQTGVGSEGYTF. CDR3 nucleotides: TGTGCCAGCAGCCAAACAGGGGTAGGATCGGAGGGCTACACCTTC.